Here is one TCR beta chain with its context. The sample originates from a study of blood T cell repertoires in COVID-19. For the study at large: From the United States, Italy and Spain came samples of acute and convalescent COVID-19.

Participants came from fewer than 25 US areas, aged about 18 to 95 years. Assignment of participants to cohorts was predicated upon participant-reported clinical history. In the source study's methods: Estimation of nucleated cell counts relied on the amplification of reference gene primers. Profiled with immunoSEQ multiplex PCR; TCRdb holds only in-frame clones, not every one. The D gene and trimming were derived from the DNA, and the V and J assignments and clone size from that table. The table shows roughly 250,000 clones, with about 83% occurring only once. Germline loops: CDR1 SNHLY, CDR2 FYNNEI. CDR3 length: 15 residues.

This receptor was identified in a woman aged 50 to 60 who had recovered from COVID-19. Sequencing was performed on PBMCs or T cells enriched from blood (not recorded which). This chain uses TRBV2 with TRBJ1-3; no definite D call. CDR3 region: CALVALAGSGNTIYF. The CDR3 bases are TGTGCTCTAGTCGCCCTGGCGGGTTCGGGAAACACCATATATTTT.